The 23 T cell receptor beta chains given below trace back to one sample, sequenced in a study of blood T cell repertoires in COVID-19. Method: immunoSEQ multiplex PCR; TCRdb's copy keeps in-frame clones and lacks some. The sample lists tens of thousands of clones; about nine tenths were seen once. Sequencing was done on a sample of peripheral blood. These receptors were collected from a human donor in a cohort sampled during active COVID-19.

The chain has TRBV5-4 and TRBJ1-1; TRBD1 aligns across 8 bases. J gave up 3 bases and V 3 bases, and 10 bases lay outside the gene matches. CDR1 is SGHNT, CDR2 YYREEE, per germline (reference sequence). The length of the CDR3 is 16 residues. The CDR3 loop reads CASSSKRDRPDTEAFF. CDR3 nucleotides: TGTGCCAGCAGCTCCAAAAGGGACAGGCCAGACACTGAAGCTTTCTTT. Full variable domain (remainder filled in from reference TRBV5-4 and TRBJ1-1): ETGVTQSPTHLIKTRGQQVTLRCSSQSGHNTVSWYQQALGQGPQFIFQYYREEENGRGNFPPRFSGLQFPNYSSELNVNALELDDSALYLCASSSKRDRPDTEAFFGQGTRLTVV.

The rearrangement links TRBV6-1 to TRBJ2-7; 7 nucleotides agree with TRBD1. Germline CDR1 is MNHNS and CDR2 is SASEGT. V dropped 0 bases and J dropped 3; count of bases not matched to a gene: 8. This CDR3 spans 16 amino acids. CDR3 sequence reads: CASSEAYRGSHYEQYF. CDR3 DNA sequence: TGTGCCAGCAGTGAAGCCTACAGGGGTTCACACTACGAGCAGTACTTC.

V gene TRBV7-9 combines with J gene TRBJ2-2; 8 nucleotides align to TRBD1. The CDR3 loop spans 15 amino acids. CDR1 is SEHNR and CDR2 is FQNEAQ in the germline V gene (reference sequence). The trim removed 3 bases at V and 1 base at J, leaving 1 base unmatched. In DNA form, the CDR3 reads TGTGCCAGCAGCTTTGGACAGGGGAACACCGGGGAGCTGTTTTTT. Protein product: CASSFGQGNTGELFF.

The chain uses TRBV5-5 and TRBJ1-5, with D maybe TRBD1 (6 bases). The V gene lost 0 bases and the J gene lost 6 bases, with 10 bases spanning the gap. Germline CDR1 is SGHKS and CDR2 is YYEKEE (reference sequence). The CDR3 totals 14 residues. CDR3 residues: CASSLGGGSQPQHF. Here the CDR3 DNA reads TGTGCCAGCAGCTTGGGGGGGGGCAGTCAGCCCCAGCATTTT.

The chain uses TRBV12-3 or TRBV12-4 and TRBJ2-3, with unresolved D. This CDR3 region has 13 residues. V lost 5 bases, J lost 1 base, and 7 bases lay in between. Written as DNA, the CDR3 is TGTGCCAGCAGTGCCCGGGGCACAGATACGCAGTATTTT. Its translation is CASSARGTDTQYF.

This clone appeared once. This chain links TRBV6-5 with TRBJ2-5, with 8 bases fitting TRBD1. Germline V gene sequence: CDR1 MNHEY, CDR2 SVGAGI. The CDR3 contains 15 residues. V lost 0 bases, J lost 5 bases, and 5 bases stayed unmatched. CDR3 region: CASSYSNRGRETQYF. CDR3 DNA sequence: TGTGCCAGCAGTTACTCGAACAGGGGGAGGGAGACCCAGTACTTC.

This clone was found once. The chain has TRBV28 and TRBJ1-5; TRBD1 aligns across 7 bases. The CDR3 has 13 amino acids. Germline CDR1 is MDHEN and CDR2 is SYDVKM. V shed 7 bases and J 3 bases; nucleotides not matched to a gene: 3. The CDR3 DNA reads as TGTGCCAGCAAGGGACAGATCAATCAGCCCCAGCATTTT. Its protein is CASKGQINQPQHF.

The V and J genes are TRBV2 and TRBJ2-1, with TRBD2 identical over 12 bases. Germline V gives CDR1 SNHLY, CDR2 FYNNEI. Germline trimming cut 5 bases from V and 3 bases from J; bases unmatched to any gene: 5. The CDR3 spans 16 residues. The CDR3 DNA reads TGTGCCAGCAGTCCTAGCGGGAGGGCCGTCTACAATGAGCAGTTCTTC. Its protein product is CASSPSGRAVYNEQFF. The entire variable domain, with the rest obtained from reference TRBV2 and TRBJ2-1, is as follows: EPEVTQTPSHQVTQMGQEVILRCVPISNHLYFYWYRQILGQKVEFLVSFYNNEISEKSEIFDDQFSVERPDGSNFTLKIRSTKLEDSAMYFCASSPSGRAVYNEQFFGPGTRLTVL.

This clone was recorded once. This rearrangement joins TRBV9 to TRBJ2-5, with 8 bases that match TRBD2. Germline V gene lookup returns CDR1 SGDLS and CDR2 YYNGEE. This CDR3 has 15 residues. The junction had 7 bases not matched to a gene; V was cut back by 0 bases and J by 6 bases. CDR3 bases: TGTGCCAGCAGCGTAGGCCAGCGGGAGATGCAGACCCAGTACTTC. This codes for CASSVGQREMQTQYF.

The V gene is TRBV19, the J gene TRBJ1-2, with TRBD1 as a possible D gene (5 bases). Germline V gene sequence: CDR1 LNHDA, CDR2 SQIVND (reference sequence). The CDR3 extends over 15 amino acids. Trimming cost V 4 bases and J 3 bases, with 15 bases left between them. CDR3 sequence reads: CASSRKLGGDYGYTF. In nucleotides, the CDR3 is TGTGCCAGTAGTAGGAAACTCGGGGGTGACTATGGCTACACCTTC.

CDR3 region: CASSLGHAGNTIYF. DNA of the CDR3: TGTGCCAGCAGCTTGGGACATGCTGGAAACACCATATATTTT. The genes are TRBV7-9 and TRBJ1-3, with D tentatively TRBD1 (6 bases). Germline V CDR1 and CDR2: SEHNR, FQNEAQ (reference sequence). Trimming pared 3 bases from V and 2 bases from J, leaving 8 bases between. The CDR3 runs 14 residues.

This chain connects TRBV5-1 to TRBJ2-3, with D possibly TRBD1 on 7 matching bases. The CDR3 extends over 16 amino acids. The ends were cut back, 2 bases at V and 0 bases at J, with 13 bases in the middle. CDR1 is SGHRS and CDR2 is YFSETQ in the germline V gene. The CDR3 reads CASSFIRGTSTDTQYF. CDR3 DNA sequence: TGCGCCAGCAGCTTCATCAGGGGGACTAGCACAGATACGCAGTATTTT.

The chain employs TRBV5-1 and TRBJ2-2, with 8 bases aligning to TRBD2. V shed 0 bases and J 6 bases; nucleotides not matched to a gene: 4. Germline V gene lookup returns CDR1 SGHRS and CDR2 YFSETQ. The length of the CDR3 is 15 residues. CDR3 sequence: CASSLDRTSPGELFF. The CDR3 coding sequence is TGCGCCAGCAGCTTGGATAGGACTAGCCCCGGGGAGCTGTTTTTT.

This clone was seen only once. The J gene is TRBJ2-7, the V gene TRBV3-1 (or the pseudogene TRBV3-2); D is perhaps TRBD2 (5 bases). Germline V lookup: CDR1 LGHDT, CDR2 YNNKEL (reference sequence). The CDR3 contains 14 residues. Deletions cut 4 bases from V and 3 bases from J, with 13 bases between. The CDR3 loop is CASSRGSSLYEQYF. CDR3 bases: TGTGCCAGCAGCCGAGGGAGCAGTCTCTACGAGCAGTACTTC.

This chain connects TRBV15 to TRBJ2-1, with 13 bases that match TRBD2. This CDR3 has 20 residues. The germline V gene encodes CDR1 LNHNV and CDR2 YYDKDF (reference sequence). J gave up 1 base and V 3 bases, and 12 bases lay outside the gene matches. CDR3 nucleotide sequence: TGTGCCACCAGCAGGCCCCCGGGACTAGCGGGGTTTGGGTCCTACAATGAGCAGTTCTTC. Its translation: CATSRPPGLAGFGSYNEQFF.

The V gene is TRBV5-4, the J gene TRBJ2-1; D perhaps matches TRBD2 (5 bases). Germline assignment: CDR1 SGHNT and CDR2 YYREEE (reference sequence). The CDR3 extends over 15 amino acids. Trimming took 0 bases from V and 7 from J, leaving 14 bases between them. The CDR3 region is CASSLEASLNNEQFF. CDR3 coding DNA: TGTGCCAGCAGCTTGGAGGCTAGCTTAAATAATGAGCAGTTCTTC.

V and J are TRBV5-1 and TRBJ1-2; D may be TRBD1 (5 bases). This CDR3 region has 16 residues. Germline CDR1 reads SGHRS; CDR2 reads YFSETQ. Trimming cost V 4 bases and J 0 bases, with 16 bases left between them. CDR3 region: CASSPSGGRANYGYTF. CDR3 nucleotides: TGCGCCAGCAGCCCCAGCGGGGGGAGGGCTAACTATGGCTACACCTTC.

The chain recombines TRBV28 with TRBJ2-7; D is uncertain. Germline V CDR1 and CDR2: MDHEN, SYDVKM. The CDR3 has 11 residues. Trimming took 5 bases from V and 1 from J, leaving 3 bases between them. CDR3 bases: TGTGCCAGCAGTCGTTCCTACGAGCAGTACTTC. Its translation: CASSRSYEQYF.

V gene TRBV15 combines with J gene TRBJ2-1; 8 nucleotides match TRBD1. CDR1 and CDR2 (germline): LNHNV, YYDKDF (reference sequence). There are 18 residues in the CDR3. The ends lost 1 base at V and 4 bases at J; junction bases unmatched: 12. The CDR3, as DNA: TGTGCCACCAGCAGAGTTTTTTTGTCAGGGGGCTCGTACAATGAGCAGTTCTTC. Residues: CATSRVFLSGGSYNEQFF.

The chain's CDR3 is CASSAGGAGSPLHF. CDR3 DNA sequence: TGTGCCAGCAGCGCAGGGGGCGCGGGATCACCCCTCCACTTT. The V gene is TRBV9, the J gene TRBJ1-6; TRBD1 aligns across 8 bases. Per the germline V gene, CDR1 is SGDLS and CDR2 is YYNGEE. CDR3 size: 14 residues. V dropped 3 bases and J dropped 10; count of bases not matched to a gene: 6.

The chain carries TRBV28 and TRBJ2-3; tentative D call: TRBD1 (6 bases). CDR3 size: 17 residues. The V end lost 1 base, the J end lost 5 bases, and 19 bases lay between the germline ends. In germline, CDR1 is MDHEN, CDR2 SYDVKM. CDR3 nucleotide sequence: TGTGCCAGCAGTTTATCAGGGGTCTCCGCCGGGGAAGATACGCAGTATTTT. Residues: CASSLSGVSAGEDTQYF.

V and J are TRBV5-4 and TRBJ2-2; D ambiguous. The CDR3 sequence is 16 residues long. Germline CDR1 and CDR2: SGHNT and YYREEE (reference sequence). V lost 0 bases and J 0 bases, leaving 9 bases between the germline ends. The CDR3 DNA sequence: TGTGCCAGCAGCTTGGGAATCGAGACGAACACCGGGGAGCTGTTTTTT. This gives the protein CASSLGIETNTGELFF.

This sequence joins TRBV28 and TRBJ2-3; 13 bases match TRBD2. Germline-derived CDR1 and CDR2 are MDHEN and SYDVKM. With 3 bases clipped from V and 14 bases from J, the junction kept 14 bases outside the gene matches. The CDR3 contains 16 residues. Written as DNA, the CDR3 is TGTGCCAGCAGTTTTCGTGTGGGGACTAGCGGGAAGGGGAGGTATTTT. Translating it yields CASSFRVGTSGKGRYF.